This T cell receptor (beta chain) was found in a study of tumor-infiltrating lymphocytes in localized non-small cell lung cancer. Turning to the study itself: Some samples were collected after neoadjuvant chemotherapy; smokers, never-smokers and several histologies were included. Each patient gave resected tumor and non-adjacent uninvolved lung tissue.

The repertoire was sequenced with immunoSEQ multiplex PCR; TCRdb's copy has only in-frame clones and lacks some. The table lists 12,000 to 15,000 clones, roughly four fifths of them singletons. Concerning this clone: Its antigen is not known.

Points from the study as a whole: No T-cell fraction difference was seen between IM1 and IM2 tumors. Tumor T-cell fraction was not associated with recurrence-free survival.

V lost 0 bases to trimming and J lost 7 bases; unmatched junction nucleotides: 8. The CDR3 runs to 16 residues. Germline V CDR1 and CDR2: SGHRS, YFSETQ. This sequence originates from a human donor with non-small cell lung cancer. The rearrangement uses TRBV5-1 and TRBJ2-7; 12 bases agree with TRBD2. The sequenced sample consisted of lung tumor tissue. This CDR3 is CASSLGSTSGSREQYF. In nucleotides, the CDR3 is TGCGCCAGCAGCTTGGGTTCGACTAGCGGGAGCAGGGAGCAGTACTTC.